This paragraph reports one TCR beta chain. The germline CDR1 and CDR2 sequences are SGHTA and FQGNSA. Trimming shortened V by 1 base and J by 5 bases, and 8 bases separated the two germline ends. This CDR3 spans 14 amino acids. This sample stems from a study of cytomegalovirus exposure and HLA in healthy donors. Both 60 Vbeta primers and 13 Jbeta primers went into the PCR. The data were produced by immunoSEQ multiplex PCR, yet TCRdb's version contains in-frame clones alone and is incomplete. Counted here are roughly 130,000 clones, about 85% occurring once; the ten biggest clones make up 1.5% to 2%. The sample was PBMCs. The J gene is TRBJ1-4, the V gene TRBV7-2, with D tentatively TRBD1 (6 bases). This receptor was taken from a boy between 5 and 17 years old in good health and CMV-seronegative. CDR3 DNA sequence: TGTGCCAGCAGCTTAGGGCAGGGGAATGAAAAACTGTTTTTT. It encodes CASSLGQGNEKLFF.